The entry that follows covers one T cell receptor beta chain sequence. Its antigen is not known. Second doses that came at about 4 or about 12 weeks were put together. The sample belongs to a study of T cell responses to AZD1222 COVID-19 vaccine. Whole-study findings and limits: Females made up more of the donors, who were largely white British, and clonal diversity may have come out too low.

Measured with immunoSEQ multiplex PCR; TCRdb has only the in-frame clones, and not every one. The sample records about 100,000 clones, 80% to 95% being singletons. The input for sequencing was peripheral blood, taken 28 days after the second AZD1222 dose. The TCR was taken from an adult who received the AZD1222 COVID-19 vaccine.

The CDR3 sequence is CASSKWTGEYSGANVLTF. CDR3 nucleotides: TGTGCCAGCAGCAAATGGACAGGGGAATACTCTGGGGCCAACGTCCTGACTTTC. The chain is built from TRBV21-1 and TRBJ2-6; the table calls TRBD1, which could not be checked here. TRBV21-1 is a documented pseudogene. This CDR3 spans 18 amino acids.